This T cell receptor beta chain is from a study of cytomegalovirus exposure and HLA in healthy donors (dated 2017 in TCRdb). In the study overall: In an earlier analysis of 550 to 750 of the donors, 276 Gb of sequence data and 100 million or so unique TCR beta sequences from about 190 million T cells were reported. An early release that covered around 590 HLA-typed donors contained about 300 gigabases of sequencing data and tens of millions of unique TCR sequences. The genetic ancestry cluster associated with self-reported Caucasian donors included 65% to 90% of the 398 genotyped donors. The study aimed to test whether signatures of past pathogen exposure could be identified by cataloging public T cell receptors. The T cell repertoires of under 750 subjects were profiled by immunosequencing and related to cytomegalovirus serostatus. Besides the first cohort of approximately 670 subjects, a separate validation cohort made up of 120 different subjects was used. To predict cytomegalovirus infection status, the study brought together high-throughput TCR immunosequencing, statistical association of individual TCRs with disease status, and machine learning. A later analysis re-examined previously published TCR beta repertoires from just over 650 donors and added high-resolution HLA genotyping to investigate patterns of TCR occurrence. The later analysis used no new phenotypic data to find candidate immune exposures, relying instead on TCR beta sequences and their occurrence across donors. To decide whether each TCR beta V gene segment behaved as functional or pseudogenic, an earlier analysis of fewer than 750 of the donors relied on high-throughput TCR beta sequencing. Donor age, sex, ethnicity and CMV serostatus were collected together with the repertoire data. A later genetic analysis took genome-wide SNP genotypes for 398 of the 666 donors and used that subset as a discovery cohort. All discovery cohort repertoires had been generated on a single sequencing platform. HLA typing included class I and class II loci at four-digit resolution. Typing coverage differed by locus: A, B, C, DRB1 and DQB1 were typed in roughly 629-630 donors, DQA1 in about 500, DPA1 in approximately 610, and DPB1 in around 490. Roughly 5 DR-DQ haplotypes were handled as single units for association and clustering, since linkage in the cohort was strong. Across 300 to 500 genotyped donors of the cohort, an average of roughly 230,000 unique TCR beta nucleotide sequences per donor were sequenced, and approximately 17% of those sequences were non-productive.

CDR3 length: 18 amino acids, cysteine to phenylalanine. Just the 54-base CDR3 DNA is kept, in frame starting at base 1. According to the germline V gene (reference sequence), CDR1 reads LNHDA and CDR2 reads SQIVND. The junction shows trimming of 5 bases on V and 0 bases on J, and the gene matches do not reach 11 bases of it. The library relied on the immunoSEQ multiplex PCR assay. A mixture of 60 forward primers for TCR Vbeta segments and 13 reverse primers for TCR Jbeta segments was used in the multiplex PCR. The CDR3 region of rearranged TCR beta genes was amplified from genomic DNA with a multiplex PCR assay. On the Illumina HiSeq System, the amplified TCR beta libraries were sequenced as 87-base-pair reads. From the authors' description of their analysis: Across the 666 repertoires, a later analysis counted approximately 75 million unique TCR beta chains, 9.5 million to 12 million of which were shared by at least two donors. Raw reads were error-corrected and collapsed into unique sequences by a nearest-neighbor algorithm in which closely related sequences were merged to remove PCR and sequencing errors. To assign V, D and J gene segments, CDR3 sequences were aligned to IMGT reference sequences. For a sequence to be retained, a match of at least six nucleotides to both a V gene segment and a J gene segment was required. Rearrangements were called productive when the CDR3 lacked stop codons and stayed in frame with V and J; all others were non-productive. CDR3 was defined according to IMGT convention as the region running from the second conserved V-encoded cysteine to the conserved J-encoded phenylalanine. Sequences without an unambiguous match to a single V gene segment were excluded from the earlier analysis of several hundred of the donors. In an earlier analysis of a few hundred of the donors, V segments were called functional above 56.7% productive rearrangements and were called segregating when the between-donor standard deviation exceeded 5%. A statistical classification framework was developed to diagnose cytomegalovirus status using the catalog of TCR beta chain sequences. In a later analysis, TCR nucleotide sequences were compared against IMGT/GENE-DB human TR gene sequences so that V and J genes could be assigned. The TCRdist pipeline was used in a later analysis to assign CDR3 sequences and most-parsimonious VDJ recombination scenarios. In a later analysis, every TCR beta chain was defined by the combination of its CDR3 amino acid sequence and its V-gene family, and reads without a unique V-gene family were dropped. In a later analysis, several hundred highly shared, low-generation-probability nucleotide sequences were removed to address suspected cross-contamination and a sequencing artifact. For each public chain, a later analysis derived a clonal expansion index from normalized ranks of inferred template counts within each repertoire. In a later analysis, generation probabilities were computed using a VDJ recombination model fitted to out-of-frame rearrangements, and the results were checked against IGoR. In a later analysis, hypergeometric tests were used to score TCR-TCR, TCR-HLA and TCR-CMV co-occurrence, with a repertoire-size bias correction applied to TCR pairs. In a later analysis, false discovery rates were estimated by permuting HLA or CMV assignments 20 times. In a later analysis, co-occurring TCRs were grouped using DBSCAN, with TCRdist sequence similarity added in when clustering inside HLA-allele-positive subsets. Repertoires with fewer than 30,000 or more than 120,000 public chains were left out of co-occurrence clustering, as were about five repertoires with anomalous nucleotide sharing. TCRdb carries this immuneACCESS record with in-frame sequences only. Its versions omit some clonotypes, under half of them owing to an unresolved V gene in the studies checked, with the rest unexplained. That table gives V, J and clone size, and the DNA gave D and trimming. A total of 200,000 to 250,000 clones appear in this sample, 85% of them only once. In total, the top ten clones hold around 1.2% of the sample.

What the authors observed across the whole study: Immune exposure information for the cohort was limited to CMV serostatus. At a false discovery rate of 0.05, a later analysis linked approximately 18,000 TCR beta sequences to specific HLA alleles. A total of 150 to 200 TCR beta chains were listed by the study as associated with cytomegalovirus. Because counts were too low, roughly 17 rarely observed V segments, including chromosome 9 orphons, were left out of the earlier analysis of a few hundred of the donors. Most TCR sequences were seen in very few donors, while some public TCRs were found in many individuals. Broadly in line with IMGT annotations, most TCR beta V segments showed up in productive rearrangements about 90% or about 30% of the time in an earlier analysis of around 550 of the donors. According to a later analysis, TCR association rates differed among HLA loci, with DRB1 alleles showing the most associated TCRs and HLA-C alleles showing the fewest. According to a later analysis, most CMV-associated TCR beta chains appeared to be HLA-restricted, and the HLA associations seemed to be driven largely by CMV exposure. The presence/absence analyses assumed that sequencing depth was roughly uniform across donors, and that assumption may not be true. It was suggested by the authors that the approach could potentially be generalized to other disease states and immunological phenotypes. A cluster of highly shared sequence variants was judged likely to represent a technical artifact of the sequencing pipeline. Several of the top co-occurrence clusters appeared to be linked to parvovirus B19, influenza, CMV and Epstein-Barr virus, according to a later analysis. V-gene and J-gene trimming of TCR beta chains was associated with a missense DCLRE1C variant in a later genetic analysis, and the association was replicated in an independent cohort. Because HLA typing was missing for some donors at each locus, association tests included only the typed subset. Linkage disequilibrium might explain the correlated functional status among segregating V segments, but an unknown experimental factor could not be excluded. Some IMGT-functional V segments, including TRBV6-2 and TRBV6-3, could not be distinguished by the 87-base-pair reads and were therefore excluded. Cytomegalovirus status was reported to be diagnosed by the classifier with high specificity and sensitivity in both the original and validation cohorts. In a later genetic analysis, fewer N-insertions in productive TCRs were reported among donors in an Asian-associated ancestry cluster than the approximately 710-donor mean. A later analysis found that HLA-associated TCR beta chains were more clonally expanded and had lower generation probabilities than equally common non-associated chains. This cohort had only TCR beta chains sequenced, and the lack of alpha or paired-chain data limited which features could be detected. A further reported finding was that TCR beta sequences accurately predicted the HLA-A and HLA-B alleles for most subjects in the first cohort. Three of the identified cytomegalovirus-associated TCR beta chains were confirmed in vitro to be specific for cytomegalovirus antigens. Strong co-occurrence of HLA alleles, especially DR and DQ, made assigning TCR associations to individual alleles difficult.

The cohort consisted of fewer than 700 healthy bone marrow donors. Cohort members were all nominally healthy when sampled, although unrecorded immune exposures were likely present. CMV serostatus was positive for 289 and negative for about half of the roughly 670 cohort members, and was not recorded for this donor. Every donor gave a peripheral blood sample, and the peripheral blood mononuclear cells from that sample were used for TCR beta sequencing. The Qiagen DNeasy Blood Extraction Kit was used to extract genomic DNA from the blood cell samples. Concerning this clone itself: What this receptor recognizes is not known. Base qualities are not recorded, but no much larger clone differs from it by a single base.

The specimen was PBMCs. The sequence links TRBV19 to TRBJ2-3; the junction holds 10 bases that match TRBD2. The TCR sequence derives from a human donor in good health. The nucleotide sequence reads as follows: TGTGCCAGTAGTCCCGGCTCTAGCGGGAGAACTAGCACAGATACGCAGTATTTT. This encodes CASSPGSSGRTSTDTQYF.